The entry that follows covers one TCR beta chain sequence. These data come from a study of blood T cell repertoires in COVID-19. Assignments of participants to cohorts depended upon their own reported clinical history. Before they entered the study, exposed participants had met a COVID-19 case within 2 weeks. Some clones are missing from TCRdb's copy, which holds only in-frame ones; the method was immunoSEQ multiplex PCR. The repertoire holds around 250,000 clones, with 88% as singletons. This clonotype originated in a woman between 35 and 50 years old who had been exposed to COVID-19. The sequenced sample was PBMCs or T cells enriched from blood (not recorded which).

CDR3 sequence reads: CASSYGALSYNEQFF. CDR3 nucleotides: TGTGCCAGCAGTTACGGGGCTCTCTCCTACAATGAGCAGTTCTTC. The chain joins TRBV6-2 or TRBV6-3 to TRBJ2-1; a weak D match, TRBD1 (5 bases). Trimming took off 2 bases at V and 0 bases at J, with 8 bases between the two ends. Germline V gene sequence: CDR1 MNHEY, CDR2 SVGEGT. This CDR3 contains 15 residues.